This T cell receptor beta chain was captured by sequencing in a study of Graves' ophthalmopathy and Graves' hyperthyroidism (dated by TCRdb to 2017 to 2018). Context from the whole study: Peripheral blood samples were taken at the time of initial diagnosis, before any treatment was given. The study used TCR beta repertoire signatures to distinguish Graves' ophthalmopathy from Graves' hyperthyroidism and to predict progression to ophthalmopathy. In total, 135 blood samples were TCR-sequenced: roughly 45 ophthalmopathy, some 75 hyperthyroidism and some 17 hyperthyroidism-to-ophthalmopathy patients. To explore V-J signatures that distinguish ophthalmopathy from hyperthyroidism, a discovery set of about 99 patients was enrolled, made up of 40 to 45 with ophthalmopathy and some 56 with stable hyperthyroidism. An independent validation cohort was composed of approximately 19 hyperthyroidism patients and around 16 patients who later progressed from hyperthyroidism to ophthalmopathy. In over five hyperthyroidism patients, the T-cell repertoires found in thyroid tissue were compared with those found in blood. Once sampling was done, hyperthyroidism patients were given methimazole at a starting dose of 30 mg daily, while ophthalmopathy patients were given high-dose intravenous methylprednisolone. The roughly 100 discovery patients were divided at random into training and test sets in a 7:3 ratio.

The paper as a whole reports these results and caveats: Sample size was not predetermined statistically, and investigators were not blinded to group allocation. Most expanded thyroid clonotypes with a frequency above 0.001 also appeared in blood, which suggests that blood repertoires may reflect the immune response in the thyroid. The 13-signature model separated ophthalmopathy from stable hyperthyroidism with approximately 90% sensitivity and 81.08% specificity in cross-validation, and 80%/75% in the test set. In validation, the model predicted ophthalmopathy progression with about 70% sensitivity and 72.22% specificity; more than ten predicted patients were CT-confirmed with GO in a median of 6.5 months.

For repertoire sequencing, the TCR beta CDR3 regions were amplified from RNA transcripts. A first-round RT-PCR used HTBI primers with the Qiagen OneStep RT-PCR kit, followed by a second-round multiplex PCR, size selection and purification. Sequencing of the libraries was carried out on an Illumina HiSeq2000 in paired-end mode with 100 bp reads. Concerning the study's data processing: SOAPnuke was used for read processing, and reads with adapters, uncalled bases, a mean Phred below 15, or no exact constant-primer or identifier match were discarded. High-quality paired reads were merged with COPE v1.2.5. Each unique nucleotide sequence was defined as a clonotype, and clonotypes were aligned to IMGT TRB V, D and J references with MiTCR v1.1. Only V-J combinations with frequency above 0.0001 were analysed, covering 98% to 99.2% of repertoires. For each V-J combination, a TCR clonal expansion and chaos score was defined as the ratio of F50 clonal expansion to chaos observed in the TCRdist matrix. Welch's t-statistics and random forest were used to narrow the features down to more than 10 V-J combinations, which were then fed into a naive Bayes classifier. Thyroid-blood repertoire similarity was quantified with the Morisita-Horn index. The public reads were quality trimmed at Q25 with fastp and then assembled into clones with MiXCR by TCRdb, keeping productive beta chains. Identical CDR3 proteins give one entry, which carries the most common genes and DNA. TCRdb's processing, not the study's, gives the V and J calls here. Counted in this sample were 400,000 or so distinct CDR3 sequences; 15% of them appeared once. The ten largest clones take up 5.5% to 7% of the sample.

The table lists this clonotype with many counts. Its antigen is still unknown. Base quality data are lacking; no much larger clone is found one base away. Clipping removes 9 bases from V and 5 bases from J, with 8 as the unmatched junction base count. The CDR3 has 14 amino acids, counting the end cysteine and phenylalanine. The entry retains the CDR3 DNA only, 42 bases that are in frame from base 1. The germline V gene sets CDR1 to MNHNS and CDR2 to SASEGT. A patient counted as having stable hyperthyroidism if there was no progression to ophthalmopathy within 18 months of follow-up. Patients with hyperthyroidism were aged 18 to 65 years, had been newly diagnosed, and had a disease duration of less than 2 months. Patients with other autoimmune diseases, uncontrolled infections, pregnancy or lactation were excluded from the study. Diagnosis relied on clinical symptoms, serum thyroxine, TRAb, thyroid ultrasound and orbital computed tomography. PBMCs were isolated from around 10 ml of fresh peripheral blood by Ficoll-Paque density gradient centrifugation. Total RNA was extracted with Trizol reagent and quality-checked on an Agilent 2100 Bioanalyzer.

The receptor comes from a woman younger than 35 with stable Graves' hyperthyroidism. Donor details come from another sample of the same person, matched by shared clones. This chain joins TRBV6-1 to TRBJ2-2, with 8 junctional bases fitting TRBD1. Sequencing was done on a sample of peripheral blood. For the CDR3, the sequence is CASRQGALTGELFF. The sequenced DNA: TGTGCCAGTCGGCAGGGGGCGTTGACCGGGGAGCTGTTTTTT.